The 31 T cell receptor beta chains in this list originate from one sample, sequenced in a study of T-cell memory formation after mild COVID-19. In TCRdb, the 5' RACE reads were re-called with MiXCR into one record per CDR3 protein. This sample yields over 150,000 distinct CDR3 sequences, of which around 18% are seen a single time; about 4% belongs to the top ten. Sequenced sample: PBMCs or a T cell subset sorted from them (not recorded which). The receptors stem from a man aged 18 to 29 who had mild COVID-19 (a few samples of this study predate the infection). Cell type and time point are not known.

This clonotype was seen more than once but under ten times. The chain couples TRBV5-1 to TRBJ2-7; possible D gene TRBD2, 6 bases. The V end lost 5 bases, the J end lost 0 bases, and 12 bases lay between the germline ends. The length of the CDR3 is 14 residues. Germline assignment: CDR1 SGHRS and CDR2 YFSETQ. CDR3 DNA: TGCGCCAGCAGGCTCGCGGGGAACTCCTACGAGCAGTACGTC. This codes for CASRLAGNSYEQYV.

This clonotype was counted only a few times. The rearrangement joins TRBV28 to TRBJ1-2; weak D call: TRBD1 (6 bases). CDR1 MDHEN and CDR2 SYDVKM come from the germline V gene. Trimming pared 4 bases from V and 3 bases from J, leaving 18 bases between. The CDR3 is 16 amino acids. CDR3 sequence (DNA): TGTGCCAGCAGTTCCTTAACGGGGGGGGCGGACTATGGCTACACCTTC. Its protein product is CASSSLTGGADYGYTF.

V and J are TRBV5-1 and TRBJ2-7; 12 bases match TRBD2. The germline V gene encodes CDR1 SGHRS and CDR2 YFSETQ. V shed 3 bases and J 6 bases; nucleotides not matched to a gene: 4. The CDR3 consists of 14 residues. The CDR3 loop is CASSSSGGAGEQYF. The CDR3 bases are TGCGCCAGCAGCTCTAGCGGGGGGGCCGGCGAGCAGTACTTC. The whole variable domain, filled in from reference TRBV5-1 and TRBJ2-7, reads KAGVTQTPRYLIKTRGQQVTLSCSPISGHRSVSWYQQTPGQGLQFLFEYFSETQRNKGNFPGRFSGRQFSNSRSEMNVSTLELGDSALYLCASSSSGGAGEQYFGPGTRLTVT.

This sequence joins TRBV29-1 and TRBJ2-1, with 9 bases fitting TRBD2. From germline, CDR1 is SQVTM and CDR2 ANQGSEA. J lost 2 bases, V lost 7 bases, and 3 bases had no gene match. The CDR3 spans 13 residues. DNA of the CDR3: TGCAGCGCTGCTAGCGGGACCTACAATGAGCAGTTCTTC. The encoded protein is CSAASGTYNEQFF.

This clonotype was detected ten times or more. The rearrangement links TRBV11-2 to TRBJ2-7, with 8 bases lining up with TRBD1. The CDR3 covers 13 residues. The germline CDR1 and CDR2 sequences are SGHAT and FQNNGV. V lost 5 bases to trimming and J lost 6 bases; unmatched junction nucleotides: 6. CDR3 nucleotides: TGTGCCAGCAGCACGACAGGGGTAGGCGAGCAGTACGTC. This sequence encodes CASSTTGVGEQYV.

This clonotype was seen at least ten times. This chain joins TRBV6-5 and TRBJ1-2; tentative D call: TRBD1 (6 bases). Per germline, CDR1 MNHEY and CDR2 SVGAGI. CDR3 size: 16 residues. V was clipped by 2 bases and J by 4 bases, with 17 bases between them. CDR3 amino acids: CASSYAGHSFPYGYTF. The CDR3 DNA reads as TGTGCCAGCAGTTACGCGGGACACAGTTTCCCCTATGGCTACACCTTC.

This clonotype was counted ten times or more. V is TRBV2 and J is TRBJ2-4; D is unresolved. Germline loops: CDR1 SNHLY, CDR2 FYNNEI. Trimming cost V 3 bases and J 0 bases, with 6 bases left between them. The CDR3 covers 14 residues. Written as DNA, the CDR3 is TGTGCCAGCAGTGACTGGGCAGCCAAAAACATTCAGTACTTC. Translated: CASSDWAAKNIQYF. Variable domain in full (rest from reference TRBV2 and TRBJ2-4): EPEVTQTPSHQVTQMGQEVILRCVPISNHLYFYWYRQILGQKVEFLVSFYNNEISEKSEIFDDQFSVERPDGSNFTLKIRSTKLEDSAMYFCASSDWAAKNIQYFGAGTRLSVL.

This clonotype has more than one count but fewer than ten. The chain joins TRBV7-9 to TRBJ1-1, with no clear D. Looked up from germline, CDR1 is SEHNR and CDR2 is FQNEAQ (reference sequence). Trimming left V 1 base short and J 4 bases short, with 10 bases between. This CDR3 comprises 14 residues. CDR3 bases: TGTGCCAGCAGCTTAGGACTGGCAGGCACTGAAGCTTTCTTT. Its protein is CASSLGLAGTEAFF.

This clonotype was observed at least ten times. The CDR3 bases are TGTGCCAGCAGTAGGACCATCGAGACCCAGTACTTC. Protein: CASSRTIETQYF. This chain links TRBV6-6 with TRBJ2-5; D gene unclear. The CDR3 is made up of 12 amino acids. V lost 5 bases and J 5 bases, leaving 9 bases between the germline ends. Germline values: CDR1 MNHNY, CDR2 SVGAGI (reference sequence).

This clonotype has more than one count but fewer than ten. The chain combines TRBV7-2 with TRBJ1-1; 9 positions agree with TRBD1. This CDR3 has 15 residues. The trim removed 5 bases at V and 6 bases at J, leaving 10 bases unmatched. The V gene's germline CDR1 is SGHTA and CDR2 FQGNSA. The CDR3 DNA reads TGTGCCAGCAGCCCTGGGACAGGGTTTAGGGCTGAAGCTTTCTTT. Its protein product is CASSPGTGFRAEAFF.

This clonotype was seen ten or more times. J is TRBJ2-3 and V is TRBV9; possible D gene TRBD1, 6 bases. The germline gives CDR1 SGDLS, CDR2 YYNGEE. The V and J ends lost 0 bases and 1 base respectively, with 9 bases between them. The CDR3 extends over 15 amino acids. CDR3 region: CASSVAWGRTDTQYF. The CDR3 coding sequence is TGTGCCAGCAGCGTAGCTTGGGGGCGCACAGATACGCAGTATTTT.

The chain links TRBV20-1 to TRBJ2-2, with 9 positions matching TRBD2. Unmatched junction bases numbered 5, after V lost 3 bases and J lost 3 bases. Germline assignment: CDR1 DFQATT and CDR2 SNEGSKA (reference sequence). The CDR3 spans 15 residues. The DNA for the CDR3 is TGCAGTGCTAGCTTAGCGGGGGCCGACACCGGGGAGCTGTTTTTT. As protein: CSASLAGADTGELFF.

V gene TRBV11-2 combines with J gene TRBJ2-1; 8 bases map to TRBD2. This CDR3 region has 11 residues. Losses at the gene ends were 11 bases for V and 6 bases for J; bases not matched to a gene: 3. CDR1 SGHAT and CDR2 FQNNGV come from the germline V gene. CDR3 sequence (DNA): TGTGCCTACGGGGGGGGCAATGAGCAGTTCTTC. It specifies CAYGGGNEQFF.

The chain combines TRBV3-1 with TRBJ2-1; weak D call: TRBD1 (5 bases). The V gene lost 5 bases and the J gene lost 10 bases, with 15 bases spanning the gap. From germline, CDR1 is LGHDT and CDR2 YNNKEL (reference sequence). The CDR3 has 13 residues. The CDR3 DNA is TGTGCCAGCAGCTCAAGGGGTTCCGGGGAGCAGTTCTTC. Encoded protein: CASSSRGSGEQFF.

The CDR3 DNA sequence: TGTGCCACCAGTGATCCGGGGCCCCAGGTTGAGACCCAGTACTTC. Protein product: CATSDPGPQVETQYF. The J gene is TRBJ2-5, the V gene TRBV24-1; D is tentatively TRBD1 or TRBD2 (5 bases each). V was cut by 3 bases and J by 5 bases, with 15 bases left in between. The germline V gene has CDR1 KGHDR and CDR2 SFDVKD. The CDR3 sequence is 15 residues long.

The chain carries TRBV10-3 and TRBJ2-7; TRBD2 aligns across 13 bases. V was clipped by 2 bases and J by 7 bases; unmatched bases: 5. This CDR3 has 15 amino acids. Per the germline V gene, CDR1 is ENHRY and CDR2 is SYGVKD. CDR3: CAISETSGGALEQYF. The CDR3 DNA sequence: TGTGCCATCAGTGAGACTAGCGGGGGGGCCCTTGAGCAGTACTTC.

This clonotype was seen many times. The rearrangement links TRBV28 to TRBJ1-2; unclear D gene. The CDR3 runs to 12 residues. Germline CDR1 is MDHEN and CDR2 is SYDVKM. V lost 4 bases to trimming and J lost 5 bases, with 8 bases between them. This CDR3 reads CASSSSSYGYTF. In DNA form, the CDR3 reads TGTGCCAGCAGTTCCTCTTCTTATGGCTACACCTTC.

The chain employs TRBV3-1 and TRBJ1-4; D call uncertain. The CDR3 extends over 14 amino acids. V lost 2 bases, J lost 7 bases, and 11 bases lay in between. Germline-derived CDR1 and CDR2 are LGHDT and YNNKEL (reference sequence). The CDR3 region is CASSQNSRGEKLFF. CDR3 nucleotide sequence: TGTGCCAGCAGCCAAAACAGTCGGGGTGAAAAACTGTTTTTT.

This chain uses TRBV4-3 with TRBJ2-1; TRBD1 or TRBD2 may be the D gene (5 bases each). Germline V gene sequence: CDR1 LGHNA, CDR2 YSLEER. The length of the CDR3 is 13 residues. V was trimmed by 4 bases and J by 7 bases, leaving 11 bases between them. The DNA for the CDR3 is TGCGCCAGCAGCCTGGCATGGGGGAATGAGCAGTTCTTC. This sequence encodes CASSLAWGNEQFF.

This clonotype was seen a handful of times. The chain is built from TRBV7-3 and TRBJ1-1; D uncertain. CDR1 is SGHTA and CDR2 is FQGTGA in the germline V gene. Trimming took off 1 base at V and 3 bases at J, with 6 bases between the two ends. CDR3 length: 13 residues. The CDR3 spells CASSLNGDTEAFF. CDR3 bases: TGTGCCAGCAGCTTAAACGGGGACACTGAAGCTTTCTTT.

The V call is TRBV4-3, the J call TRBJ2-3; TRBD1 is a possible D gene (5 bases). V was trimmed by 1 base and J by 4 bases, leaving 21 bases between them. CDR3 length: 18 residues. The germline gives CDR1 LGHNA, CDR2 YSLEER. CDR3 DNA sequence: TGCGCCAGCAGCCAAGTGGCCTCTGGGGCGATCCTCGCAGATACGCAGTATTTT. Residues: CASSQVASGAILADTQYF.

The V call is TRBV12-3 or TRBV12-4, the J call TRBJ1-4; TRBD1 matches at 7 bases. The length of the CDR3 is 14 residues. V gave up 2 bases and J gave up 7 bases; unmatched junction bases: 4. CDR3 sequence: CASSLTGVVEKLFF. The DNA for the CDR3 is TGTGCCAGCAGTTTAACAGGGGTTGTTGAAAAACTGTTTTTT.

This clonotype was picked up many times. V and J are TRBV6-2 or TRBV6-3 and TRBJ2-7, with D perhaps TRBD2 (7 bases). Germline V gives CDR1 MNHEY, CDR2 SVGEGT. V lost 5 bases to trimming and J lost 0 bases, with 14 bases between them. The CDR3 length is 15 residues. The CDR3 protein is CASSIGGGLSYEQYF. The DNA of the CDR3 is TGTGCCAGCAGTATCGGCGGGGGCCTCTCCTACGAGCAGTACTTC.

The chain links TRBV5-1 to TRBJ2-5, with D perhaps TRBD1 or TRBD2 (5 bases each). Germline loops: CDR1 SGHRS, CDR2 YFSETQ. V was trimmed by 5 bases and J by 10 bases, leaving 21 bases between them. The CDR3 runs 14 residues. The chain's CDR3 is CASSRDPSGLIQYF. The CDR3 nucleotides read TGCGCCAGCAGTAGGGACCCCTCGGGGTTGATCCAGTACTTC.

The rearrangement uses TRBV28 and TRBJ1-6; D call uncertain. Germline-derived CDR1 and CDR2 are MDHEN and SYDVKM. CDR3 length: 15 amino acids. V dropped 6 bases and J dropped 6 bases, with 15 bases sitting between them. The CDR3: CASREIGSGNSPLHF. DNA for the CDR3: TGTGCCAGCAGAGAGATTGGTTCGGGTAATTCACCCCTCCACTTT. The variable domain in full, with the rest retrieved from reference TRBV28 and TRBJ1-6, is DVKVTQSSRYLVKRTGEKVFLECVQDMDHENMFWYRQDPGLGLRLIYFSYDVKMKEKGDIPEGYSVSREKKERFSLILESASTNQTSMYLCASREIGSGNSPLHFGNGTRLTVT.

By sample share, this clonotype is medium-sized. The chain combines TRBV12-3 or TRBV12-4 with TRBJ2-5; no reliable D call. Trimming cost V 3 bases and J 3 bases, with 8 bases left between them. The CDR3 is made up of 13 amino acids. The CDR3 DNA reads as TGTGCCAGCAGTTTGTCAGAGAAAGAGACCCAGTACTTC. It yields the protein CASSLSEKETQYF.

The rearrangement uses TRBV5-5 and TRBJ2-1; 10 bases line up with TRBD2. Trimming cost V 3 bases and J 6 bases; bases outside gene matches: 3. This CDR3 has 14 residues. Looked up from germline, CDR1 is SGHKS and CDR2 is YYEKEE (reference sequence). CDR3: CASSSWTSGNEQFF. The CDR3 DNA reads as TGTGCCAGCAGCTCCTGGACTAGCGGCAATGAGCAGTTCTTC.

The V call is TRBV3-1, the J call TRBJ1-6; unclear D gene. Trimming took 1 base from V and 3 from J, leaving 10 bases between them. CDR3 length: 16 amino acids. Germline V gene sequence: CDR1 LGHDT, CDR2 YNNKEL (reference sequence). CDR3 sequence (DNA): TGTGCCAGCAGCCAAGGGGCCGCCCTCTATAATTCACCCCTCCACTTT. It specifies CASSQGAALYNSPLHF.

On this clonotype: A read error may produce the germline difference seen at one junction end. The J gene is TRBJ2-5, the V gene TRBV7-9; TRBD2 matches 7 bases. The CDR3 sequence is 15 residues long. Germline loops: CDR1 SEHNR, CDR2 FQNEAQ (reference sequence). DNA for the CDR3: TGTGCCAGCAGCTTAGAACTAGCGTCTACCGTGCCGGACCTCTTC. Encoded protein: CASSLELASTVPDLF.

The rearrangement uses TRBV5-6 and TRBJ2-1, with 8 bases matching TRBD2. Germline V gives CDR1 SGHDT, CDR2 YYEEEE. Germline trimming cut 6 bases from V and 2 bases from J; bases unmatched to any gene: 10. The CDR3 covers 16 residues. CDR3 residues: CASTPSGGSPYNEQFF. The CDR3 nucleotides are TGTGCCAGCACCCCATCGGGGGGGAGTCCCTACAATGAGCAGTTCTTC.

The chain combines TRBV4-3 with TRBJ2-1; a possible D gene is TRBD2 (6 bases). Between the trimmed V and J ends, which lost 0 bases and 4 bases, there was a span of 16 bases. The CDR3 is made up of 17 amino acids. Germline V gives CDR1 LGHNA, CDR2 YSLEER. This CDR3 is CASSQEVASDYYNEQFF. The DNA of the CDR3 is TGCGCCAGCAGCCAAGAAGTAGCTAGCGATTATTACAATGAGCAGTTCTTC.